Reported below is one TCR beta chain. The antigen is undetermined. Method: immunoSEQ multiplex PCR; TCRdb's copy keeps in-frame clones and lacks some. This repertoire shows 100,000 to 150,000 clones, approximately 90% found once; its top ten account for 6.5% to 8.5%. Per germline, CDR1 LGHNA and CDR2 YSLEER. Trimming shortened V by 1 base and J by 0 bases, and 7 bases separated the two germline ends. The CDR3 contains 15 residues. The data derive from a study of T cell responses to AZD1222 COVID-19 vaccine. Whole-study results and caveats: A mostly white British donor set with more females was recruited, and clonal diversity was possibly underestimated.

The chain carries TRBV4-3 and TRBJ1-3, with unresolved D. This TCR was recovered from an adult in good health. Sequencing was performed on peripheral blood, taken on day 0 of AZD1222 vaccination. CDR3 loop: CASSQVPGSGNTIYF. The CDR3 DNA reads TGCGCCAGCAGCCAAGTCCCAGGCTCTGGAAACACCATATATTTT.